The next 27 T cell receptor beta chains were all read from a single sample in a study of T cells in Graves' hyperthyroidism and ophthalmopathy. TCR beta CDR3 regions were amplified from RNA transcripts. HTBI primers were employed in a first-round RT-PCR of the TCR CDR3. TCRdb ran MiXCR on the multiplex PCR reads and lists one entry per CDR3 protein. The data contain hundreds of thousands of distinct CDR3 sequences, roughly 15% of them singletons. The sequenced sample was blood. These receptors all come from a man aged 18 to 30 with Graves' ophthalmopathy.

On this clonotype itself: A much larger clone lies one base from this, so it may be a read error. The CDR3 loop reads CSAAPGQGPSPFHF. DNA of the CDR3: TGCAGTGCCGCTCCGGGACAGGGTCCTTCACCCTTCCACTTT. This chain connects TRBV20-1 to TRBJ1-6, with 9 bases fitting TRBD1. CDR3 length: 14 residues. The V gene's germline CDR1 is DFQATT and CDR2 SNEGSKA (reference sequence).

This clonotype was detected ten times or more. The CDR3 here is CASSLGGGFIKDTQYF. CDR3 DNA: TGTGCCAGCAGCTTAGGAGGGGGGTTCATCAAAGATACGCAGTATTTT. V usage is TRBV11-2 and J usage is TRBJ2-3; perhaps D is TRBD1 or TRBD2 (6 bases each). The germline V and J ends were trimmed by 1 base and 5 bases, with 16 bases remaining between them. Germline values: CDR1 SGHAT, CDR2 FQNNGV. The CDR3 contains 16 residues.

The table lists this clonotype with many counts. This rearrangement joins TRBV5-1 to TRBJ1-2; D perhaps matches TRBD1 (5 bases). Germline-derived CDR1 and CDR2 are SGHRS and YFSETQ. This CDR3 is 17 amino acids long. With 2 bases removed from V and 0 bases from J, the gap between germline ends came to 17 bases. The CDR3 loop reads CASSFPGPRTTNYGYTF. The DNA for the CDR3 is TGCGCCAGCAGCTTTCCGGGACCGAGAACGACTAACTATGGCTACACCTTC.

This clonotype turned up a few times. The genes are TRBV4-1 and TRBJ2-5, with D possibly matching TRBD1 (6 bases). In germline, CDR1 is MGHRA, CDR2 YSYEKL. The ends were cut back, 3 bases at V and 4 bases at J, with 15 bases in the middle. The CDR3 loop spans 15 amino acids. CDR3 sequence reads: CASSHLQGSRETQYF. DNA of the CDR3: TGCGCCAGCAGCCATCTACAGGGATCGAGAGAGACCCAGTACTTC.

In its sample, this clonotype was seen many times. CDR3 sequence (DNA): TGTGCCAGCTCACCGGACAGCTTCTACGAGCAGTACTTC. Translated, it gives CASSPDSFYEQYF. This chain uses TRBV18 with TRBJ2-7; D is possibly TRBD1 (6 bases). There are 13 residues in the CDR3. Germline V lookup: CDR1 KGHSH, CDR2 LQKENI. The V and J ends lost 3 bases and 3 bases respectively, with 9 bases between them. The full variable domain, its missing parts supplied by reference TRBV18 and TRBJ2-7, is NAGVMQNPRHLVRRRGQEARLRCSPMKGHSHVYWYRQLPEEGLKFMVYLQKENIIDESGMPKERFSAEFPKEGPSILRIQQVVRGDSAAYFCASSPDSFYEQYFGPGTRLTVT.

The rearrangement joins TRBV20-1 to TRBJ2-5; 7 bases align to TRBD1. CDR1 and CDR2 (germline): DFQATT, SNEGSKA (reference sequence). The CDR3 is 14 amino acids. V lost 5 bases and J lost 3; bases outside the gene matches: 9. The CDR3 DNA follows: TGCAGTGCTGGGGTCCCGGGACAGAAAGAGACCCAGTACTTC. Residues: CSAGVPGQKETQYF.

Of note for this clonotype: With a much larger clone just one base away, this may be a read error. The chain links TRBV5-1 to TRBJ2-7; D might be TRBD2 (7 bases). This CDR3 spans 17 amino acids. Germline lookup yields CDR1 SGHRS and CDR2 YFSETQ. V dropped 0 bases and J dropped 0 bases, with 16 bases sitting between them. The CDR3 coding sequence is TGCGCCAGCAGCTTGGGGGGGGGGGGCCGGAGCTCCTACGAGCAGTACTTC. Protein: CASSLGGGGRSSYEQYF.

About this clonotype: With a much larger clone just one base away, this may be a read error. Since the CDR3 does not end with the conserved phenylalanine or tryptophan, this likely comes from a read error. The chain couples TRBV12-3 or TRBV12-4 to TRBJ1-2; D is ambiguous. Trimming removed 4 bases at V and 1 base at J, with 7 bases between. The CDR3 spans 13 residues. CDR3 protein: CASSSRVNYGYTS. CDR3 DNA sequence: TGTGCCAGCAGTTCACGGGTTAACTATGGCTACACCTCC.

This clonotype was found a few times. The chain joins TRBV29-1 to TRBJ2-7; 9 positions agree with TRBD1. V lost 4 bases and J lost 6; bases outside the gene matches: 4. CDR3 size: 12 residues. Germline V gene sequence: CDR1 SQVTM, CDR2 ANQGSEA. CDR3 sequence reads: CSVVQGASEQYF. In DNA form, the CDR3 reads TGCAGCGTTGTACAGGGGGCTAGCGAGCAGTACTTC.

This clonotype was seen ten or more times. In DNA form, the CDR3 reads TGCGCCAGCAGCCGACGACAGGGGGGAGATACGCAGTATTTT. Its translation: CASSRRQGGDTQYF. The V and J genes are TRBV5-1 and TRBJ2-3, with 9 bases that match TRBD1. The CDR3 is made up of 14 amino acids. Germline trimming cut 4 bases from V and 5 bases from J; bases unmatched to any gene: 5. The V gene's germline CDR1 is SGHRS and CDR2 YFSETQ.

This clonotype was recorded a few times. The chain has TRBV20-1 and TRBJ2-5; D tentatively reads TRBD1 or TRBD2 (5 bases each). The CDR3 has 14 amino acids. CDR1 is DFQATT, CDR2 SNEGSKA, per germline (reference sequence). V was shortened by 6 bases and J by 6 bases, with 20 bases between the two germline ends. The DNA for the CDR3 is TGCAGTGCACCCGACGGCGCCCCGGGACAGACCCAGTACTTC. It specifies CSAPDGAPGQTQYF.

This clonotype has ten or more counts. The V and J genes are TRBV29-1 and TRBJ1-1; D is possibly TRBD1 (5 bases). The CDR3 has 15 amino acids. The germline gives CDR1 SQVTM, CDR2 ANQGSEA. Trimming removed 3 bases from V and 0 bases from J, with 14 bases in between. CDR3 region: CSVEEGGDLNTEAFF. As DNA, the CDR3 is TGCAGCGTTGAGGAAGGAGGGGACCTGAACACTGAAGCTTTCTTT.

This chain connects TRBV15 to TRBJ2-2; D gene unclear. This CDR3 spans 14 amino acids. Germline loops: CDR1 LNHNV, CDR2 YYDKDF (reference sequence). Trimming cost V 7 bases and J 1 base, with 10 bases left between them. The CDR3: CATNNRKNTGELFF. The CDR3 DNA sequence: TGTGCCACCAACAATCGGAAGAACACCGGGGAGCTGTTTTTT.

As regards this clonotype: Given a much more abundant clone one base away, this may be a read error. V and J are TRBV11-3 and TRBJ2-7; TRBD2 aligns across 7 bases. This CDR3 is 16 amino acids long. Germline V gene lookup returns CDR1 SGHNT and CDR2 YENEEA. CDR3 sequence reads: CPSSPREAQLSYEQYF. CDR3 DNA sequence: TGTCCCAGCAGCCCACGGGAGGCCCAGCTCTCCTACGAGCAGTACTTC.

This clonotype was picked up many times. CDR3 protein: CALDRGLEQYF. Here the CDR3 DNA reads TGTGCCTTAGACAGGGGTCTCGAGCAGTACTTC. The chain couples TRBV30 to TRBJ2-7; the match to TRBD1 covers 8 bases. J gave up 6 bases and V 7 bases, and 5 bases lay outside the gene matches. CDR3 length: 11 amino acids. Germline V gene lookup returns CDR1 GTSNPN and CDR2 SVGIG (reference sequence).

J is TRBJ2-7 and V is TRBV7-6; D remains ambiguous. From germline, CDR1 is SGHVS and CDR2 FNYEAQ. The CDR3 length is 14 residues. The V and J ends lost 5 bases and 3 bases respectively, with 14 bases between them. In nucleotides, the CDR3 is TGTGCCAGCAGCGCCACAGTGAGCATCTACGAGCAGTACTTC. Residues: CASSATVSIYEQYF.

This clonotype occurred many times. The chain uses TRBV30 and TRBJ2-7; TRBD1 or TRBD2 may be the D gene (5 bases each). V lost 2 bases, J lost 3 bases, and 14 bases lay in between. Looked up from germline, CDR1 is GTSNPN and CDR2 is SVGIG (reference sequence). The CDR3 extends over 14 amino acids. CDR3 sequence: CAWSREGMLYEQYF. The CDR3 DNA follows: TGTGCCTGGAGTAGAGAGGGGATGCTCTACGAGCAGTACTTC.

There are many counts of this clonotype. V and J are TRBV30 and TRBJ1-2; D is unclear. The CDR3 consists of 14 residues. V was cut by 2 bases and J by 5 bases, with 15 bases left in between. Germline V gene data show CDR1 as GTSNPN and CDR2 as SVGIG (reference sequence). The CDR3 coding sequence is TGTGCCTGGAGTTTAAACAGCTTCACTTATGGCTACACCTTC. Amino acid sequence: CAWSLNSFTYGYTF.

The gene calls are TRBV11-2 and TRBJ1-5; D is ambiguous. CDR3 length equals 14 residues. Germline lookup yields CDR1 SGHAT and CDR2 FQNNGV. V lost 6 bases and J lost 1, with 10 bases in between. The CDR3 DNA is TGTGCCAGCAGTTTCGACATAAGCAATCAGCCCCAGCATTTT. Its protein is CASSFDISNQPQHF.

This clonotype was seen repeatedly, ten times or more. The rearrangement uses TRBV11-2 and TRBJ2-2; 7 bases map to TRBD1. Per the germline V gene, CDR1 is SGHAT and CDR2 is FQNNGV. V shed 3 bases and J 3 bases; nucleotides not matched to a gene: 1. The CDR3 runs to 14 residues. Here the CDR3 reads CASSFTGDTGELFF. Written as DNA, the CDR3 is TGTGCCAGCAGCTTTACAGGGGACACCGGGGAGCTGTTTTTT. Filled out from reference TRBV11-2 and TRBJ2-2, the complete variable domain reads EAGVAQSPRYKIIEKRQSVAFWCNPISGHATLYWYQQILGQGPKLLIQFQNNGVVDDSQLPKDRFSAERLKGVDSTLKIQPAKLEDSAVYLCASSFTGDTGELFFGEGSRLTVL.

This clonotype was recorded at least ten times. The chain has TRBV6-5 and TRBJ1-2; D unresolved. The V and J ends lost 3 bases and 0 bases respectively, with 11 bases between them. The length of the CDR3 is 15 residues. Germline-derived CDR1 and CDR2 are MNHEY and SVGAGI. The CDR3, as DNA: TGTGCCAGCAGTTATAGTTCAGCCTCTAACTATGGCTACACCTTC. It specifies CASSYSSASNYGYTF.

The V call is TRBV7-8, the J call TRBJ1-1; D gene ambiguous. The CDR3 runs 14 residues. Germline-derived CDR1 and CDR2 are SGHVS and FQNEAQ. Trimming shortened V by 1 base and J by 4 bases, and 10 bases separated the two germline ends. In DNA, the CDR3 is TGTGCCAGCAGCTTAGAGGCGGGCAGCACTGAAGCTTTCTTT. This gives the protein CASSLEAGSTEAFF. Supplemented by reference TRBV7-8 and TRBJ1-1, the full variable domain reads GAGVSQSPRYKVAKRGQDVALRCDPISGHVSLFWYQQALGQGPEFLTYFQNEAQLDKSGLPSDRFFAERPEGSVSTLKIQRTQQEDSAVYLCASSLEAGSTEAFFGQGTRLTVV.

The chain combines TRBV4-1 with TRBJ1-2; no firm D call. The CDR3 spans 17 residues. V was trimmed by 4 bases and J by 4 bases, leaving 22 bases between them. The germline CDR1 and CDR2 sequences are MGHRA and YSYEKL. The CDR3 protein is CASSPGKVMDLGYGYTF. CDR3 bases: TGCGCCAGCAGCCCGGGGAAGGTTATGGACCTAGGCTATGGCTACACCTTC.

This chain links TRBV18 with TRBJ1-3; possible D gene TRBD1, 6 bases. V was cut by 1 base and J by 0 bases, with 10 bases left in between. Per the germline V gene, CDR1 is KGHSH and CDR2 is LQKENI. The CDR3 covers 16 residues. In DNA, the CDR3 is TGTGCCAGCTCACCACGGGACACATCCTCTGGAAACACCATATATTTT. This codes for CASSPRDTSSGNTIYF.

This clonotype was seen many times. This sequence joins TRBV6-6 and TRBJ1-2, with TRBD1 identical over 9 bases. This CDR3 contains 14 residues. Germline-derived CDR1 and CDR2 are MNHNY and SVGAGI (reference sequence). V lost 2 bases to trimming and J lost 4 bases; unmatched junction nucleotides: 2. CDR3 bases: TGTGCCAGCAGTTACGACAGGGGGGCCTATGGCTACACCTTC. Amino acids: CASSYDRGAYGYTF.

V is TRBV14 and J is TRBJ2-1, with D unclear. The CDR3 consists of 15 residues. V was pared by 4 bases and J by 4 bases, with 14 bases between. Germline V CDR1 and CDR2: SGHDN, FVKESK. The CDR3 bases are TGTGCCAGCAGCCCCCTACTTACAGCGTACAATGAGCAGTTCTTC. Its protein product is CASSPLLTAYNEQFF. Full variable domain (outside the CDR3, taken from reference TRBV14 and TRBJ2-1): EAGVTQFPSHSVIEKGQTVTLRCDPISGHDNLYWYRRVMGKEIKFLLHFVKESKQDESGMPNNRFLAERTGGTYSTLKVQPAELEDSGVYFCASSPLLTAYNEQFFGPGTRLTVL.

This clonotype has a handful of counts. The V gene is TRBV29-1, the J gene TRBJ2-2; TRBD1 agrees at 7 bases. The CDR3 totals 15 residues. J was trimmed by 5 bases and V by 1 base; bases with no gene match: 7. Germline lookup yields CDR1 SQVTM and CDR2 ANQGSEA. The CDR3 DNA reads as TGCAGCGTTGAAGTCCGGGACAGTATTACCGGGGAGCTGTTTTTT. Amino acids: CSVEVRDSITGELFF.